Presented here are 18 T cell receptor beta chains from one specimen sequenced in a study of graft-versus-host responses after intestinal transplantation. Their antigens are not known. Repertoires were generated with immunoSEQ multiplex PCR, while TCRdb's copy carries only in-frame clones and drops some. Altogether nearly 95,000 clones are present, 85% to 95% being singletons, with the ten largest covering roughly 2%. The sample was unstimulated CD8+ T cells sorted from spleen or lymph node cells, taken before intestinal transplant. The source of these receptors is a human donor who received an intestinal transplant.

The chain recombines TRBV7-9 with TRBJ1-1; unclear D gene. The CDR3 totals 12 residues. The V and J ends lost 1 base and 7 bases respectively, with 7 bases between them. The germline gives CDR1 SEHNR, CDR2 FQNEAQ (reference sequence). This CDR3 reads CASSLGRIEAFF. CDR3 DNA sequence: TGTGCCAGCAGCTTAGGCAGGATTGAAGCTTTCTTT.

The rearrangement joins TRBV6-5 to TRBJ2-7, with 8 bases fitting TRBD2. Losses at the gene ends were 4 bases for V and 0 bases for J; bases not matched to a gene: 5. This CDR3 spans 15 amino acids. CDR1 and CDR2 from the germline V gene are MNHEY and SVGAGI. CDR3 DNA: TGTGCCAGCAGTTTATCCGGGACTAGCTCCTACGAGCAGTACTTC. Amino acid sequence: CASSLSGTSSYEQYF.

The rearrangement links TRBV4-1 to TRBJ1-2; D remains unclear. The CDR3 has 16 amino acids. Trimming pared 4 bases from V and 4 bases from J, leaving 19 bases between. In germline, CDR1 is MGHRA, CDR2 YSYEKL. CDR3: CASSPSQQNPLYGYTF. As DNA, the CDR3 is TGCGCCAGCAGCCCTTCCCAACAGAACCCTCTCTATGGCTACACCTTC.

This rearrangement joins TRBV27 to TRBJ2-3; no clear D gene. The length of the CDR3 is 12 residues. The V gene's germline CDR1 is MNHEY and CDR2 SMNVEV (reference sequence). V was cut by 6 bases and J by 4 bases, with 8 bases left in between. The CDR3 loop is CASRAGPDTQYF. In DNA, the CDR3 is TGTGCCAGCAGGGCTGGTCCAGATACGCAGTATTTT.

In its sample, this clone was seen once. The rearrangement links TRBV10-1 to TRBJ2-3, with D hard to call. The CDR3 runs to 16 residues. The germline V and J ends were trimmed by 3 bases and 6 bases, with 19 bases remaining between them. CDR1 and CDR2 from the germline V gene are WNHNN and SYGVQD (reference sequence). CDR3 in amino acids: CASSETVGRTHDTQYF. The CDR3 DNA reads TGCGCCAGCAGTGAAACGGTTGGTAGAACTCACGATACGCAGTATTTT.

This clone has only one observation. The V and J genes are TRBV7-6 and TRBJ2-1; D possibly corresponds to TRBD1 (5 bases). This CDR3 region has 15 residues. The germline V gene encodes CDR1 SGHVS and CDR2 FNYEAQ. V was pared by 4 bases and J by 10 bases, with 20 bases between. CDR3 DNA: TGTGCCAGCAGCTCTGTAGCAGGGTTAGATAGGGAGCAGTTCTTC. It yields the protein CASSSVAGLDREQFF.

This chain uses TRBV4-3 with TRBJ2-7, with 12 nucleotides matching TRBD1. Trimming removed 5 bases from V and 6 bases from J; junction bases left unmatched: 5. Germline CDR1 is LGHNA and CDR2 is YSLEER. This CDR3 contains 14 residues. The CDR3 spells CASSKGQGASEQYF. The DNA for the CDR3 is TGCGCCAGCAGCAAGGGACAGGGGGCAAGCGAGCAGTACTTC.

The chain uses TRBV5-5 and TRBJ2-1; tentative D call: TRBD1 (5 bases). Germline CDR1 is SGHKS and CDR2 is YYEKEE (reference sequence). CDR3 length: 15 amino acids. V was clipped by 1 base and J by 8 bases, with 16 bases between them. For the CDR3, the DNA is TGTGCCAGCAGCTTGATTGACAGCGCCTTCGATGAGCAGTTCTTC. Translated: CASSLIDSAFDEQFF.

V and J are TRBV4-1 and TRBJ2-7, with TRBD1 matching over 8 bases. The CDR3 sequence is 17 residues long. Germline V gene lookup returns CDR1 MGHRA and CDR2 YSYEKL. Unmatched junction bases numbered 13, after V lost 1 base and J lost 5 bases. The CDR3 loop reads CASSQVSLWQGADEQYF. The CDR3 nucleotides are TGCGCCAGCAGCCAAGTAAGTCTATGGCAGGGGGCCGACGAGCAGTACTTC.

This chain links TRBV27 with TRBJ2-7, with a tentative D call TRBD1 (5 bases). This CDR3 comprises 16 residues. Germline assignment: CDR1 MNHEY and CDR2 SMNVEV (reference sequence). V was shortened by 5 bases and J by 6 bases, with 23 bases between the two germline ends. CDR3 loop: CASSSRLGLSGAEQYF. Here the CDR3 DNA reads TGTGCCAGCAGTAGCCGCCTCGGGCTTTCTGGGGCCGAGCAGTACTTC.

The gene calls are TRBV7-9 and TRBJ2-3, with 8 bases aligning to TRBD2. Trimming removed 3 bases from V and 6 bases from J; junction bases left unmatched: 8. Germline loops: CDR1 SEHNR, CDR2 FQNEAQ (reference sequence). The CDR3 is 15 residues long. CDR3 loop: CASSFPSGGADTQYF. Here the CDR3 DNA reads TGTGCCAGCAGCTTCCCCTCGGGGGGGGCCGATACGCAGTATTTT. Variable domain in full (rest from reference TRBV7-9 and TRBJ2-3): DTGVSQNPRHKITKRGQNVTFRCDPISEHNRLYWYRQTLGQGPEFLTYFQNEAQLEKSRLLSDRFSAERPKGSFSTLEIQRTEQGDSAMYLCASSFPSGGADTQYFGPGTRLTVL.

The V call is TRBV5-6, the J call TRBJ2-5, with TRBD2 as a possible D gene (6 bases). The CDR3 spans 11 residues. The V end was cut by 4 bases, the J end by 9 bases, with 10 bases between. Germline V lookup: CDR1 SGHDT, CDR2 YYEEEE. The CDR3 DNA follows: TGTGCCAGCAGCCTCGGAGGGGCCCAGTACTTC. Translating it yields CASSLGGAQYF.

CDR3 protein: CASTPRGQGHFNSPLHF. CDR3 nucleotide sequence: TGCGCCAGCACCCCTCGCGGACAGGGGCATTTTAATTCACCCCTCCACTTT. The genes are TRBV10-1 and TRBJ1-6; TRBD1 matches 9 bases. V gave up 7 bases and J gave up 6 bases; unmatched junction bases: 13. Looked up from germline, CDR1 is WNHNN and CDR2 is SYGVQD (reference sequence). The CDR3 covers 17 residues.

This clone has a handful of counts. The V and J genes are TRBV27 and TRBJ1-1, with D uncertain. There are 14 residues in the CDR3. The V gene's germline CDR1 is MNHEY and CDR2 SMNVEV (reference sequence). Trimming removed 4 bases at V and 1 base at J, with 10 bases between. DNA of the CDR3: TGTGCCAGCAGTTGGTCTAACGGGAACACTGAAGCTTTCTTT. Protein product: CASSWSNGNTEAFF.

This CDR3 is CASSAPGVEQYF. Written as DNA, the CDR3 is TGTGCCAGCAGCGCCCCGGGGGTCGAGCAGTACTTC. The J gene is TRBJ2-7, the V gene TRBV27; weak D call: TRBD2 (6 bases). The CDR3 is 12 amino acids. The V gene lost 6 bases and the J gene lost 6 bases, with 12 bases spanning the gap. From germline, CDR1 is MNHEY and CDR2 SMNVEV (reference sequence).

The CDR3: CASSQDFSGGVSEQYF. DNA for the CDR3: TGCGCCAGCAGCCAAGATTTTAGCGGGGGGGTATCCGAGCAGTACTTC. This rearrangement joins TRBV4-3 to TRBJ2-7; 11 bases line up with TRBD2. Trimming at V came to 0 bases and at J to 6 bases, leaving 7 bases not matched to a gene. CDR3 length: 16 amino acids. The germline CDR1 and CDR2 sequences are LGHNA and YSLEER.

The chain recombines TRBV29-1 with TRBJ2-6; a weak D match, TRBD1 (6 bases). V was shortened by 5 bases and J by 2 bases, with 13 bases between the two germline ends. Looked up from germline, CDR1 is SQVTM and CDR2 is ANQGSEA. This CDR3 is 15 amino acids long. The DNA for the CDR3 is TGCAGCGTTTTAGGGGGAGAAGCTGGGGCCAACGTCCTGACTTTC. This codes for CSVLGGEAGANVLTF.

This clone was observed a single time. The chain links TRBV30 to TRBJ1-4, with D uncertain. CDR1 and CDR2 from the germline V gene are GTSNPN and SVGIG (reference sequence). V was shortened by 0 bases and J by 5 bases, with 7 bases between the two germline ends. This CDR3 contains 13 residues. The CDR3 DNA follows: TGTGCCTGGAGTGTCGGGAGGAATGAAAAACTGTTTTTT. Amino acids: CAWSVGRNEKLFF.